This TCR beta chain is from a study of T cells in Graves' hyperthyroidism and ophthalmopathy. Looking at the study overall: The blood sample was taken at first diagnosis, before treatment began.

Out of approximately 9.9 ml of fresh peripheral blood came the PBMCs. Regarding the study as a whole: Ophthalmopathy and stable hyperthyroidism were told apart by a 13 V-J model. Blood also held most thyroid clonotypes expanded beyond 0.001.

In this sample, this clonotype turned up a few times. Antigen unknown. The CDR3 totals 15 residues. The V gene's germline CDR1 is MNHEY and CDR2 SMNVEV (reference sequence). V lost 0 bases to trimming and J lost 0 bases, with 8 bases between them. RNA transcripts yielded amplified TCR beta CDR3 regions. First-round RT-PCR with HTBI primers amplified the TCR CDR3 region. TCRdb analysed the multiplex PCR reads with MiXCR anew, one entry per CDR3 protein. The data hold roughly 500,000 distinct CDR3 sequences, with less than 25% observed a single time. Sequencing was done on a sample of blood. This sequence joins TRBV27 and TRBJ1-1; D perhaps matches TRBD1 (5 bases). The receptor's source is an older woman with Graves' ophthalmopathy. The CDR3 DNA is TGTGCCAGCAGTTTATCCGTAGGGGTGAACACTGAAGCTTTCTTT. It is translated as CASSLSVGVNTEAFF.